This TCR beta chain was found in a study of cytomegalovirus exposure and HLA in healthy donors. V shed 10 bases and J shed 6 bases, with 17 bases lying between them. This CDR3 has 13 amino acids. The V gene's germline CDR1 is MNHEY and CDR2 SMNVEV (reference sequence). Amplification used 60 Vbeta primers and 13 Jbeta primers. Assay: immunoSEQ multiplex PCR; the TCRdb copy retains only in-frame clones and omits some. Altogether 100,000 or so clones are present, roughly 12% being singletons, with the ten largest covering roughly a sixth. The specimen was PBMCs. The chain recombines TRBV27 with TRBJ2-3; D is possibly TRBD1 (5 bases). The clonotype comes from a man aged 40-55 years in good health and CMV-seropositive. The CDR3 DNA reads TGTGCCACGGCGCGTGGGGCCCCCGATACGCAGTATTTT. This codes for CATARGAPDTQYF.